This TCR beta chain was sequenced for a study of cytomegalovirus exposure and HLA in healthy donors. Overall study context: An early release of data contained about 85 million unique TCRs, which came from HLA-typed donors.

Amplification used 60 Vbeta primers and 13 Jbeta primers. Produced via immunoSEQ multiplex PCR; TCRdb's table is partial and in-frame only. The sample lists 110,000 or so clones, approximately 69% seen once, with more than 3.5% in the top ten. Worth noting for this clone: Antigen specificity is unknown.

General study results and limits: The authors excluded some V segments, including TRBV6-2 and TRBV6-3, as indistinguishable. Cytomegalovirus-associated TCR beta chains were listed, numbering 164.

The V gene's germline CDR1 is DFQATT and CDR2 SNEGSKA (reference sequence). V lost 5 bases, J lost 11 bases, and 15 bases lay in between. This CDR3 region has 11 residues. Specimen: PBMCs. This sequence was found in a woman aged 40 to 50 in good health and CMV-seropositive. The chain is built from TRBV20-1 and TRBJ1-1; tentative D call: TRBD1 (6 bases). This CDR3 is CSASDSSYAFF. CDR3 DNA: TGCAGTGCTTCGGACAGTTCCTATGCTTTCTTT.